This TCR beta chain emerged from a study of cytomegalovirus exposure and HLA in healthy donors. Each donor was healthy, and each was a bone marrow donor. Notes on this clone: What it binds is unknown.

Broader study findings: Associated with cytomegalovirus, according to the listing, were 150 to 200 TCR beta chains. In all likelihood, a cluster of highly shared sequence variants was a sequencing artifact.

CDR1 is LGHNA and CDR2 is YNFKEQ in the germline V gene. This CDR3 has 14 amino acids. V dropped 6 bases and J dropped 1; count of bases not matched to a gene: 4. Use of 60 Vbeta and 13 Jbeta primers characterized the PCR. Only in-frame clones appear in the TCRdb table, and some are missing; sequencing was by immunoSEQ multiplex PCR. Here the sample spans approximately 170,000 clones, around three quarters being singletons. The V call is TRBV4-2, the J call TRBJ2-7, with TRBD1 matching over 9 bases. This receptor was identified in a woman aged 18-35 years in good health and CMV-seronegative. The source material was PBMCs. The CDR3 nucleotides are TGTGCCAGCAGTAGCGGACAGGGGTCCTACGAGCAGTACTTC. This encodes CASSSGQGSYEQYF.